Following are 18 T cell receptor beta chains from one sample sequenced in a study of T cell responses to AZD1222 COVID-19 vaccine. Assay used: immunoSEQ multiplex PCR; TCRdb lists only in-frame clones, some missing. The table shows 120,000 to 150,000 clones, with around 90% occurring only once. Source: peripheral blood, taken 28 days after the second AZD1222 dose. All receptors derive from an adult who received the AZD1222 COVID-19 vaccine.

The J gene is TRBJ2-1, the V gene TRBV7-9, with a weak D call TRBD2 (7 bases). The CDR3 consists of 18 residues. Germline V CDR1 and CDR2: SEHNR, FQNEAQ (reference sequence). V lost 1 base, J lost 2 bases, and 18 bases lay in between. The CDR3 is CASSLVMGGTRAYNEQFF. As DNA, the CDR3 is TGTGCCAGCAGCTTAGTGATGGGAGGGACACGGGCCTACAATGAGCAGTTCTTC.

The chain joins TRBV6-5 to TRBJ2-1, with TRBD2 matching over 7 bases. J was trimmed by 4 bases and V by 8 bases; bases with no gene match: 8. This CDR3 is 14 amino acids long. Germline V gene sequence: CDR1 MNHEY, CDR2 SVGAGI. The CDR3 here is CASGSGTIYNEQFF. The CDR3 DNA reads TGTGCCAGCGGGTCCGGGACTATTTACAATGAGCAGTTCTTC.

The chain uses TRBV24-1 and TRBJ2-4; D gene uncertain. This CDR3 has 13 residues. Germline-derived CDR1 and CDR2 are KGHDR and SFDVKD. V gave up 9 bases and J gave up 12 bases, with 20 bases separating them. CDR3 nucleotide sequence: TGTGCCACCGGAGATGTGTCTCGAAGGACTCAGTACTTC. Protein product: CATGDVSRRTQYF.

In this sample, this clone turned up a few times. The CDR3 reads CASTKAQGSVSGELFF. The CDR3 DNA sequence: TGTGCCAGCACCAAGGCCCAGGGAAGTGTGTCGGGGGAGCTGTTTTTT. This rearrangement joins TRBV6-6 to TRBJ2-2; a possible D gene is TRBD1 (5 bases). This CDR3 comprises 16 residues. Looked up from germline, CDR1 is MNHNY and CDR2 is SVGAGI (reference sequence). Trimming took off 7 bases at V and 8 bases at J, with 23 bases between the two ends.

The chain is built from TRBV19 and TRBJ2-7; TRBD1 matches 7 bases. This CDR3 has 14 residues. From germline, CDR1 is LNHDA and CDR2 SQIVND (reference sequence). V lost 7 bases to trimming and J lost 0 bases; unmatched junction nucleotides: 6. CDR3 sequence (DNA): TGTGCCAGTAAATTCGGACAGGACTCCTACGAGCAGTACTTC. This sequence encodes CASKFGQDSYEQYF. Full variable domain (remainder filled in from reference TRBV19 and TRBJ2-7): DGGITQSPKYLFRKEGQNVTLSCEQNLNHDAMYWYRQDPGQGLRLIYYSQIVNDFQKGDIAEGYSVSREKKESFPLTVTSAQKNPTAFYLCASKFGQDSYEQYFGPGTRLTVT.

This clone was seen only once. The chain combines TRBV25-1 with TRBJ2-1; no firm D call. V lost 0 bases, J lost 0 bases, and 9 bases lay in between. The V gene's germline CDR1 is MGHDK and CDR2 SYGVNS. This CDR3 region has 16 residues. This chain's CDR3 is CASSEYGMSSYNEQFF. The CDR3 DNA is TGTGCCAGCAGTGAATATGGTATGAGCTCCTACAATGAGCAGTTCTTC.

The chain combines TRBV21-1 with TRBJ2-7; the D call TRBD1 from the table was never checked on the DNA. TRBV21-1 is classified as a pseudogene. This CDR3 region has 15 residues. This CDR3 is CAIHSMTGPLSEQYF. The CDR3 DNA follows: TGTGCCATTCACTCAATGACAGGTCCCCTTTCCGAGCAGTACTTC.

This chain uses TRBV27 with TRBJ1-2; D is possibly TRBD1 (5 bases). The CDR3 length is 13 residues. CDR1 is MNHEY and CDR2 is SMNVEV in the germline V gene (reference sequence). Trimming took 3 bases from V and 2 from J, leaving 7 bases between them. The CDR3 region is CASSFAGNYGYTF. As DNA, the CDR3 is TGTGCCAGCAGTTTCGCAGGGAACTATGGCTACACCTTC.

The rearrangement uses TRBV6-2 or TRBV6-3 and TRBJ2-3; D gene uncertain. The CDR3 length is 14 residues. Trimming took 3 bases from V and 4 from J, leaving 11 bases between them. The germline V gene encodes CDR1 MNHEY and CDR2 SVGEGT. The CDR3 region has the DNA TGTGCCAGCAGTTATTCAGAAATGGCAGATACGCAGTATTTT. As protein: CASSYSEMADTQYF.

This sequence joins TRBV3-1 (or the pseudogene TRBV3-2) and TRBJ2-2; D is possibly TRBD2 (6 bases). With 4 bases removed from V and 6 bases from J, the gap between germline ends came to 9 bases. CDR1 is LGHDT, CDR2 YNNKEL, per germline (reference sequence). This CDR3 region has 13 residues. CDR3 amino acids: CASSRTGAGELFF. As DNA, the CDR3 is TGTGCCAGCAGCCGAACGGGGGCCGGGGAGCTGTTTTTT.

V usage is TRBV5-4 and J usage is TRBJ2-7; D might be TRBD2 (6 bases). Trimming cost V 1 base and J 7 bases, with 21 bases left between them. CDR3 size: 16 residues. CDR1 and CDR2 from the germline V gene are SGHNT and YYREEE (reference sequence). CDR3 protein: CASSLRGGNGLSEQYF. For the CDR3, the DNA is TGTGCCAGCAGCTTGAGGGGCGGGAACGGGTTATCGGAGCAGTACTTC.

This chain uses TRBV3-1 (or the pseudogene TRBV3-2) with TRBJ1-1; no definite D call. CDR3 length equals 13 residues. V shed 2 bases and J shed 7 bases, with 11 bases lying between them. CDR1 is LGHDT and CDR2 is YNNKEL in the germline V gene (reference sequence). The CDR3 nucleotides read TGTGCCAGCAGCCAAAACGGAGGGTTTGAAGCTTTCTTT. This translates into CASSQNGGFEAFF.

V is TRBV12-3 or TRBV12-4 and J is TRBJ1-1, with D perhaps TRBD1 (6 bases). The V end was cut by 6 bases, the J end by 6 bases, with 14 bases between. This CDR3 contains 13 residues. The CDR3 region has the DNA TGTGCCAGCAGACCCCCCGGGACACCTGAAGCTTTCTTT. Protein product: CASRPPGTPEAFF.

The chain has TRBV5-1 and TRBJ1-2, with 7 bases fitting TRBD1. Trimming removed 4 bases from V and 9 bases from J; junction bases left unmatched: 18. This CDR3 region has 16 residues. Germline CDR1 is SGHRS and CDR2 is YFSETQ. The DNA for the CDR3 is TGCGCCAGCAGCCAAGCCAAAGGGGGCCCGAGCTTGAGCTACACCTTC. It translates to CASSQAKGGPSLSYTF. The whole variable domain, filled in from reference TRBV5-1 and TRBJ1-2, reads KAGVTQTPRYLIKTRGQQVTLSCSPISGHRSVSWYQQTPGQGLQFLFEYFSETQRNKGNFPGRFSGRQFSNSRSEMNVSTLELGDSALYLCASSQAKGGPSLSYTFGSGTRLTVV.

This clone was picked up one time. J is TRBJ1-6 and V is TRBV13; D is possibly TRBD1 (6 bases). In germline, CDR1 is PRHDT, CDR2 FYEKMQ (reference sequence). The CDR3 consists of 17 residues. With 0 bases removed from V and 0 bases from J, the gap between germline ends came to 9 bases. CDR3 sequence reads: CASSLGLGGSYNSPLHF. The CDR3 bases are TGTGCCAGCAGCTTAGGCCTAGGGGGCTCCTATAATTCACCCCTCCACTTT.

In its sample, this clone was seen once. Other DNA sequences in the same sample also yield this CDR3. The chain joins TRBV5-1 to TRBJ1-3; 8 bases are a match to TRBD1. J was trimmed by 4 bases and V by 4 bases; bases with no gene match: 4. The germline CDR1 and CDR2 sequences are SGHRS and YFSETQ. The CDR3 is made up of 14 amino acids. The DNA for the CDR3 is TGCGCCAGCAGCCCTGGACAGGGAGGAAACACCATATATTTT. Amino acids: CASSPGQGGNTIYF.

This CDR3 reads CASSKGMTSGRFSDTQYF. As DNA, the CDR3 is TGTGCCAGCAGCAAAGGGATGACTAGCGGGAGATTTTCAGATACGCAGTATTTT. V gene TRBV21-1 combines with J gene TRBJ2-3; the table's D call of TRBD2 was not tested on the DNA. TRBV21-1 is a documented pseudogene. The length of the CDR3 is 18 residues.

This chain links TRBV6-2 or TRBV6-3 with TRBJ2-5; D might be TRBD2 (5 bases). Germline V gene data show CDR1 as MNHEY and CDR2 as SVGEGT. The CDR3 covers 13 residues. Trimming pared 5 bases from V and 7 bases from J, leaving 14 bases between. CDR3 coding DNA: TGTGCCAGCAGTCCCTTGGACGGAGGGACCCAGTACTTC. Translating gives CASSPLDGGTQYF.